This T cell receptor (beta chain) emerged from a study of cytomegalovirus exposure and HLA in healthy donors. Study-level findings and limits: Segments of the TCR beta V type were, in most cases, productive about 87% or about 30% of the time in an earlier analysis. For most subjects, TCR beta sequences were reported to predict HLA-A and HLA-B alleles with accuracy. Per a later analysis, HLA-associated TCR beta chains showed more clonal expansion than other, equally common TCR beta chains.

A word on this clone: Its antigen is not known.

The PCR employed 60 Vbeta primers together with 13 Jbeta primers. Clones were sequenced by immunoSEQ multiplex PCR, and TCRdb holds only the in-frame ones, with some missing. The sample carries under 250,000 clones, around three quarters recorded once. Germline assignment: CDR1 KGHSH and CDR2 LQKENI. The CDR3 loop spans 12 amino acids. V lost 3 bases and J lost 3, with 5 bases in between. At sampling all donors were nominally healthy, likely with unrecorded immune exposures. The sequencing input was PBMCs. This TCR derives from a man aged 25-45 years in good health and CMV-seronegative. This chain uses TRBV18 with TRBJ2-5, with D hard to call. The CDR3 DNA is TGTGCCAGCTCACCGCCTAAAGAGACCCAGTACTTC. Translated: CASSPPKETQYF.